The 28 T cell receptor beta chains below come from one sample, sequenced in a study of blood T cell repertoires in COVID-19. The assay was immunoSEQ multiplex PCR, and TCRdb's table has in-frame clones only and misses some. The sample has about 62,000 clones, roughly nine tenths seen once. The specimen was peripheral blood. These TCRs come from a woman in her fifties or sixties with COVID-19, enrolled during active disease.

J is TRBJ1-3 and V is TRBV7-2; 10 positions agree with TRBD1. After removal of 2 bases from V and 0 bases from J, the junction contained 7 bases not matched to a gene. Germline CDR1 and CDR2: SGHTA and FQGNSA. The CDR3 is 18 amino acids. CDR3 residues: CASSLRGTGALSGNTIYF. In nucleotides, the CDR3 is TGTGCCAGCAGCTTAAGGGGGACAGGGGCCCTCTCTGGAAACACCATATATTTT.

The rearrangement uses TRBV10-3 and TRBJ2-7, with 8 bases lining up with TRBD1. V lost 6 bases and J lost 6; bases outside the gene matches: 10. The length of the CDR3 is 14 residues. The germline gives CDR1 ENHRY, CDR2 SYGVKD. As DNA, the CDR3 is TGTGCCATCAGAAAGACAGGGGATGGGGGCGAGCAGTACTTC. It is translated as CAIRKTGDGGEQYF.

The genes are TRBV6-1 and TRBJ1-2; TRBD1 is a possible D gene (5 bases). The CDR3 extends over 11 amino acids. The V end was cut by 6 bases, the J end by 14 bases, with 16 bases between. CDR1 is MNHNS, CDR2 SASEGT, per germline. The CDR3, as DNA: TGTGCCAGCAGCTCTGACAGAAGGGAAACCTTC. It specifies CASSSDRRETF.

The chain is built from TRBV7-9 and TRBJ1-1; D may be TRBD1 (6 bases). The CDR3 totals 15 residues. The ends were cut back, 1 base at V and 5 bases at J, with 14 bases in the middle. From germline, CDR1 is SEHNR and CDR2 FQNEAQ (reference sequence). The CDR3 loop is CASSLEGHFLTEAFF. The CDR3 DNA follows: TGTGCCAGCAGCTTAGAGGGACATTTTCTAACTGAAGCTTTCTTT.

The genes are TRBV10-2 and TRBJ1-2; D remains unclear. Trimming removed 2 bases at V and 4 bases at J, with 11 bases between. The CDR3 extends over 14 amino acids. CDR1 and CDR2 from the germline V gene are WSHSY and SAAADI. The CDR3 nucleotides are TGCGCCAGCAGTGAGGATCGGCGGAGCTATGGCTACACCTTC. Translated: CASSEDRRSYGYTF.

The chain has TRBV5-4 and TRBJ2-7; 10 bases fit TRBD2. The V gene end was trimmed by 4 bases and the J gene end by 5 bases; junction bases not matched to a gene: 15. This CDR3 region has 17 residues. Germline values: CDR1 SGHNT, CDR2 YYREEE (reference sequence). The CDR3 bases are TGTGCCAGCAGCCACCCCGACGCTAGCGGGAGTTTCAACGAGCAGTACTTC. Its translation: CASSHPDASGSFNEQYF. Full variable domain (remainder filled in from reference TRBV5-4 and TRBJ2-7): ETGVTQSPTHLIKTRGQQVTLRCSSQSGHNTVSWYQQALGQGPQFIFQYYREEENGRGNFPPRFSGLQFPNYSSELNVNALELDDSALYLCASSHPDASGSFNEQYFGPGTRLTVT.

The gene calls are TRBV7-3 and TRBJ1-6, with unresolved D. There are 14 residues in the CDR3. V lost 3 bases, J lost 0 bases, and 3 bases lay in between. Germline V gene sequence: CDR1 SGHTA, CDR2 FQGTGA. The CDR3 region has the DNA TGTGCCAGCAGCTTGAGCTCCTATAATTCACCCCTCCACTTT. Protein product: CASSLSSYNSPLHF.

V usage is TRBV30 and J usage is TRBJ1-6; tentative D call: TRBD1 (5 bases). Germline V gene sequence: CDR1 GTSNPN, CDR2 SVGIG (reference sequence). The CDR3 runs 15 residues. V lost 0 bases and J 5 bases, leaving 11 bases between the germline ends. The CDR3, as DNA: TGTGCCTGGAGTGTACGGGGGTCGGATAATTCACCCCTCCACTTT. Amino acid sequence: CAWSVRGSDNSPLHF.

The chain joins TRBV7-8 to TRBJ1-2; 9 positions agree with TRBD1. This CDR3 is built from 17 residues. Losses at the gene ends were 2 bases for V and 0 bases for J; bases not matched to a gene: 7. Germline CDR1 and CDR2: SGHVS and FQNEAQ. The CDR3 protein is CASSLTIRQGANYGYTF. The CDR3 region has the DNA TGTGCCAGCAGCTTAACCATTCGACAGGGGGCTAACTATGGCTACACCTTC.

The chain is built from TRBV7-2 and TRBJ2-3; a possible D gene is TRBD1 (5 bases). This CDR3 is 15 amino acids long. The germline V gene encodes CDR1 SGHTA and CDR2 FQGNSA. The V and J ends lost 5 bases and 6 bases respectively, with 18 bases between them. The CDR3 reads CASSPDSLPRDTQYF. The CDR3 region has the DNA TGTGCCAGCAGCCCAGACAGTCTGCCGAGGGATACGCAGTATTTT.

This chain links TRBV18 with TRBJ2-7; D might be TRBD2 (6 bases). The length of the CDR3 is 14 residues. The germline CDR1 and CDR2 sequences are KGHSH and LQKENI. V was clipped by 3 bases and J by 0 bases, with 9 bases between them. Here the CDR3 reads CASSPIGSSYEQYF. CDR3 bases: TGTGCCAGCTCACCCATCGGGAGCTCCTACGAGCAGTACTTC.

There are a few counts of this clone. The chain joins TRBV19 to TRBJ1-2; 9 bases are a match to TRBD1. This CDR3 comprises 14 residues. The germline gives CDR1 LNHDA, CDR2 SQIVND (reference sequence). J lost 6 bases, V lost 2 bases, and 4 bases had no gene match. The CDR3 DNA sequence: TGTGCCAGTAGTATACCCGGGACAGGGAATGGCTACACCTTC. This gives the protein CASSIPGTGNGYTF.

In its sample, this clone was seen once. This sequence joins TRBV24-1 and TRBJ2-5; weak D call: TRBD1 (7 bases). Germline V CDR1 and CDR2: KGHDR, SFDVKD. The V gene lost 2 bases and the J gene lost 4 bases, with 16 bases spanning the gap. The CDR3 has 16 amino acids. CDR3 in DNA: TGTGCCACCAGTGATTCACCCAGGGGGGCAACAGAGACCCAGTACTTC. Its protein is CATSDSPRGATETQYF.

The V call is TRBV28, the J call TRBJ1-1; D is undetermined. The V end was cut by 9 bases, the J end by 3 bases, with 8 bases between. The CDR3 runs to 11 residues. Germline CDR1 reads MDHEN; CDR2 reads SYDVKM. CDR3 amino acids: CASFSHTEAFF. CDR3 sequence (DNA): TGTGCCAGTTTCAGTCACACTGAAGCTTTCTTT.

In nucleotides, the CDR3 is TGCGCCAGCAGCCAAGATTGGGGACTTCCCACAGATACGCAGTATTTT. Translation gives CASSQDWGLPTDTQYF. J is TRBJ2-3 and V is TRBV4-3; TRBD2 is a possible D gene (6 bases). Per germline, CDR1 LGHNA and CDR2 YSLEER. Trimming pared 0 bases from V and 2 bases from J, leaving 12 bases between. The CDR3 has 16 amino acids.

The rearrangement uses TRBV4-1 and TRBJ2-2, with TRBD1 as a possible D gene (5 bases). V lost 4 bases, J lost 0 bases, and 15 bases lay in between. The CDR3 is made up of 17 amino acids. Germline loops: CDR1 MGHRA, CDR2 YSYEKL. The CDR3 here is CASSPGQDLANTGELFF. CDR3 sequence (DNA): TGCGCCAGCAGCCCTGGACAAGACCTCGCGAACACCGGGGAGCTGTTTTTT.

This clone was detected a few times. The genes are TRBV9 and TRBJ1-5; tentative D call: TRBD1 (6 bases). The V end lost 0 bases, the J end lost 7 bases, and 20 bases lay between the germline ends. This CDR3 is built from 17 residues. Per germline, CDR1 SGDLS and CDR2 YYNGEE. The CDR3 protein is CASSVEDAQGGRQPQHF. In DNA, the CDR3 is TGTGCCAGCAGCGTAGAGGACGCCCAAGGGGGTAGGCAGCCCCAGCATTTT.

This chain links TRBV4-1 with TRBJ1-3; D is uncertain. Germline values: CDR1 MGHRA, CDR2 YSYEKL. Trimming stripped 5 bases from V and 1 base from J, with 3 bases between. There are 12 residues in the CDR3. CDR3 protein: CASSLSGNTIYF. The CDR3 nucleotides read TGCGCCAGCAGCTTATCTGGAAACACCATATATTTT.

The chain combines TRBV7-2 with TRBJ2-2, with 15 bases aligning to TRBD2. The germline CDR1 and CDR2 sequences are SGHTA and FQGNSA. V dropped 6 bases and J dropped 5; count of bases not matched to a gene: 10. CDR3 size: 18 residues. CDR3 nucleotides: TGTGCCAGCAGTAATATCCCCGGGACTAGCGGGAGGACCGGGGAGCTGTTTTTT. As protein: CASSNIPGTSGRTGELFF.

J is TRBJ1-2 and V is TRBV6-1; 10 bases agree with TRBD1. Looked up from germline, CDR1 is MNHNS and CDR2 is SASEGT. The CDR3 totals 16 residues. With 2 bases clipped from V and 4 bases from J, the junction kept 7 bases outside the gene matches. This chain's CDR3 is CASSEHETGGFYGYTF. CDR3 nucleotides: TGTGCCAGCAGTGAACATGAGACAGGGGGCTTCTATGGCTACACCTTC.

The V and J genes are TRBV30 and TRBJ1-5, with D possibly TRBD1 on 5 matching bases. V was cut by 3 bases and J by 3 bases, with 18 bases left in between. Germline CDR1 GTSNPN, CDR2 SVGIG (reference sequence). The CDR3 spans 16 residues. The CDR3 coding sequence is TGTGCCTGGAGCCTCCCCTTGGGGCAGTTCAATCAGCCCCAGCATTTT. Its translation is CAWSLPLGQFNQPQHF.

The chain recombines TRBV19 with TRBJ1-4; 10 nucleotides agree with TRBD1. This CDR3 has 14 residues. CDR1 and CDR2 from the germline V gene are LNHDA and SQIVND (reference sequence). Trimming cost V 7 bases and J 8 bases; bases outside gene matches: 7. The CDR3 protein is CASTPRGQGEKLFF. The CDR3 nucleotides are TGTGCCAGTACCCCGAGGGGACAGGGGGAAAAACTGTTTTTT.

This clone was counted once. V usage is TRBV19 and J usage is TRBJ1-1; D possibly corresponds to TRBD1 (5 bases). V was clipped by 3 bases and J by 2 bases, with 13 bases between them. The CDR3 runs to 15 residues. Per the germline V gene, CDR1 is LNHDA and CDR2 is SQIVND (reference sequence). For the CDR3, the DNA is TGTGCCAGTAGTATTTCGTGGACACTAAACACTGAAGCTTTCTTT. It yields the protein CASSISWTLNTEAFF.

This clone came up once. At one end the junction does not follow the germline gene, possibly because of a read error. This chain joins TRBV9 and TRBJ2-7; D may be TRBD2 (7 bases). This CDR3 spans 16 amino acids. CDR1 SGDLS and CDR2 YYNGEE come from the germline V gene. DNA of the CDR3: TGTGCCAGCACCGTAGGGGGGGCTAGCGGTATCTACGAGCAGTACTTC. This translates into CASTVGGASGIYEQYF.

This chain joins TRBV7-9 and TRBJ2-7; 7 bases agree with TRBD1. CDR1 and CDR2 (germline): SEHNR, FQNEAQ (reference sequence). V lost 1 base, J lost 9 bases, and 0 bases stayed unmatched. CDR3 length equals 11 residues. CDR3 loop: CASSLGTGQYF. The CDR3 nucleotides read TGTGCCAGCAGCTTAGGGACAGGGCAGTACTTC.

As DNA, the CDR3 is TGTGCCAGCAGCTTGGGGCAGGGATCCTACGAGCAGTACTTC. This sequence encodes CASSLGQGSYEQYF. The V and J genes are TRBV5-8 and TRBJ2-7; perhaps TRBD1 as D (5 bases). Per the germline V gene, CDR1 is SGHTS and CDR2 is YDEGEE. The germline V and J ends were trimmed by 0 bases and 1 base, with 8 bases remaining between them. This CDR3 region has 14 residues.

The gene calls are TRBV27 and TRBJ2-3; 7 bases are a match to TRBD1. Trimming at V came to 7 bases and at J to 5 bases, leaving 9 bases not matched to a gene. The length of the CDR3 is 14 residues. From germline, CDR1 is MNHEY and CDR2 SMNVEV (reference sequence). The CDR3 DNA sequence: TGTGCCAGCAACGACAGGGCACACATAGATACGCAGTATTTT. Its translation is CASNDRAHIDTQYF.

The genes are TRBV10-2 and TRBJ1-5; unclear D gene. V was shortened by 4 bases and J by 3 bases, with 13 bases between the two germline ends. CDR3 length equals 15 residues. CDR1 WSHSY and CDR2 SAAADI come from the germline V gene. CDR3 loop: CASSGAGTFNQPQHF. CDR3 sequence (DNA): TGCGCCAGCAGTGGGGCGGGTACTTTCAATCAGCCCCAGCATTTT.